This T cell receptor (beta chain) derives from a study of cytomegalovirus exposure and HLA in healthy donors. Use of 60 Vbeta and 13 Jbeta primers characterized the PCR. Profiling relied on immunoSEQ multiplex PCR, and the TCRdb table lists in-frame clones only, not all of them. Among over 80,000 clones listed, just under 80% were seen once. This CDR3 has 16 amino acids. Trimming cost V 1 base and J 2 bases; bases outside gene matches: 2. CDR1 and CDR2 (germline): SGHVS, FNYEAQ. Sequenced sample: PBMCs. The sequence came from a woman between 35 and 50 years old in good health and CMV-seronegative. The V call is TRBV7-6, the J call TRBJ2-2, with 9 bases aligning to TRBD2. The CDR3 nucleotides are TGTGCCAGCAGCTTAGGACTAGCGGTTAACACCGGGGAGCTGTTTTTT. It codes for CASSLGLAVNTGELFF.